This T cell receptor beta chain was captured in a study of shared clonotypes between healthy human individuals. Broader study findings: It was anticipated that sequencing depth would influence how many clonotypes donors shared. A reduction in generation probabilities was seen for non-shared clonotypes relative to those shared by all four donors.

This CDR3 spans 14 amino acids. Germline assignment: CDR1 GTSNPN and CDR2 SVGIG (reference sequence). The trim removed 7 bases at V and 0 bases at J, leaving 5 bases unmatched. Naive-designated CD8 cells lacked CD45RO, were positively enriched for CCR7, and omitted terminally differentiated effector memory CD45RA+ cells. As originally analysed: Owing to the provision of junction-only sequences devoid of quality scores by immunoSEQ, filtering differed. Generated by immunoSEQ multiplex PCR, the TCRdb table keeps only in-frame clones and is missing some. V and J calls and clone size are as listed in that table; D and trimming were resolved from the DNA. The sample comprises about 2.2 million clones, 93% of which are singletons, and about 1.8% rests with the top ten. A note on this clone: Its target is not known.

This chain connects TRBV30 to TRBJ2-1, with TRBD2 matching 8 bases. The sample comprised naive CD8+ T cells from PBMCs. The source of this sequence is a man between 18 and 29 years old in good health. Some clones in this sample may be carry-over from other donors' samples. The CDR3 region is CAFTGTSSYNEQFF. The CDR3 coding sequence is TGTGCCTTTACCGGGACTAGCTCCTACAATGAGCAGTTCTTC.